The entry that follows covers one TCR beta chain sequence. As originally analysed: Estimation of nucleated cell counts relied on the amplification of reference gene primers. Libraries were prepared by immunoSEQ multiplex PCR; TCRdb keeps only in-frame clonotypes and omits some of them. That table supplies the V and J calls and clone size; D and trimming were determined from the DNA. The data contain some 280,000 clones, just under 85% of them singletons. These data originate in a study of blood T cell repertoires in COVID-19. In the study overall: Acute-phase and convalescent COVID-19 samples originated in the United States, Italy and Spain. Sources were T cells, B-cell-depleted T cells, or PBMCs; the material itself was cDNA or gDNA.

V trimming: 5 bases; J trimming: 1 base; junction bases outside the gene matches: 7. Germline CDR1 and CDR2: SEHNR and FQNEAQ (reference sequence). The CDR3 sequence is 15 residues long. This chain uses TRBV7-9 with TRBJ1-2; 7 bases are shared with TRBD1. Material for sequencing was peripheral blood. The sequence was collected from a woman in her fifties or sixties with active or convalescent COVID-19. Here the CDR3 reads CASSIRQGFNYGYTF. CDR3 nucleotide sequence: TGTGCCAGCAGCATTAGACAGGGCTTTAACTATGGCTACACCTTC.